The present T cell receptor beta chain was sequenced within a study of metastatic and nonmetastatic thyroid tumors. Study details: Repertoires from blood and tumor or nodule tissue of malignant and benign thyroid patients were compared.

The entire patient cohort was treatment-naive prior to thyroid surgery. With MiXCR, TCRdb reprocessed the PCR reads. The sample has 15,000 or so clones; around 33% are singletons. Comment on this clone: Its target is not known.

CDR1 and CDR2 (germline): MGHRA, YSYEKL. CDR3 length: 14 residues. The V and J ends lost 1 base and 5 bases, in that order; junction bases with no gene match: 4. Findings and caveats of the study: Benign nodules reportedly had significantly lower TCR beta diversity than malignant thyroid tumors in blood and tumor.

Sequences were obtained from tumor tissue. The chain couples TRBV4-1 to TRBJ2-5; 7 bases agree with TRBD1. This TCR was sampled from a male donor with papillary thyroid cancer or a benign thyroid nodule (not recorded which). Some clones in this sample may be carry-over from other donors' samples. CDR3 sequence: CASSQGQGTETQYF. The CDR3 nucleotides read TGCGCCAGCAGCCAAGGACAGGGTACGGAGACCCAGTACTTC.